Sequencing of this T cell receptor beta chain was carried out in a study of T-cell reconstitution after alpha-beta-depleted transplantation in children. This clonotype was seen only a few times. CDR1 is DFQATT and CDR2 is SNEGSKA in the germline V gene (reference sequence). This CDR3 contains 17 residues. Library preparation (for TCRbeta) was performed with unique molecular identifiers. One entry per CDR3 protein, called by TCRdb with MiXCR from the PCR reads. This table holds 600,000 to 700,000 distinct CDR3 sequences, roughly 15% found once. The chain employs TRBV20-1 and TRBJ2-7, with D tentatively TRBD1 (7 bases). Sample: PBMCs from the stem cell graft donor, taken from the stem cell graft. The sequence came from a human donor who donated a stem cell graft to a child with acute myeloid leukemia. CDR3 DNA: TGCTGTGCTAGAGATCAACGGGGGTCGACAGGGTACTACGAGCAGTACGTC. Its translation: CCARDQRGSTGYYEQYV.